What follows are 31 T cell receptor beta chains derived from one specimen sequenced in a study of human T cells and chemical hapten exposure. Time point here: healthy volunteer bleed at 2 weeks. It was from unfractionated whole blood that total RNA was extracted. TCRdb reanalysed the RACE reads using MiXCR and keeps one entry per CDR3 protein. The table lists some 50,000 distinct CDR3 sequences, approximately 4.8% of them singletons. The source material was whole blood. The receptors were sampled from a human donor in good health. Some clones in this sample may be carry-over from other donors' samples.

The chain is built from TRBV5-5 and TRBJ2-5; 9 nucleotides agree with TRBD1. V shed 3 bases and J 1 base; nucleotides not matched to a gene: 4. The CDR3 spans 15 residues. CDR1 and CDR2 (germline): SGHKS, YYEKEE (reference sequence). This CDR3 reads CASSSGQGSQETQYF. The CDR3, as DNA: TGTGCCAGCAGCTCCGGACAGGGGAGCCAAGAGACCCAGTACTTC. The full variable domain, its missing parts supplied by reference TRBV5-5 and TRBJ2-5, is DAGVTQSPTHLIKTRGQQVTLRCSPISGHKSVSWYQQVLGQGPQFIFQYYEKEERGRGNFPDRFSARQFPNYSSELNVNALLLGDSALYLCASSSGQGSQETQYFGPGTRLLVL.

This clonotype came up many times. The CDR3 DNA sequence: TGTGCCAGCAGTTACTGGACGGGACACAACACTGAAGCTTTCTTT. This encodes CASSYWTGHNTEAFF. The chain uses TRBV6-6 and TRBJ1-1; a weak D match, TRBD1 (6 bases). The CDR3 runs to 15 residues. V lost 1 base and J lost 2, with 11 bases in between. Germline CDR1 reads MNHNY; CDR2 reads SVGAGI (reference sequence).

This chain joins TRBV28 and TRBJ2-7; D is uncertain. This CDR3 is built from 12 residues. V lost 1 base and J 4 bases, leaving 5 bases between the germline ends. Germline CDR1 is MDHEN and CDR2 is SYDVKM. Here the CDR3 reads CASSLFPYEQYF. The CDR3, as DNA: TGTGCCAGCAGTTTATTTCCGTACGAGCAGTACTTC.

This clonotype was seen repeatedly, ten times or more. The J gene is TRBJ1-6, the V gene TRBV5-5; the match to TRBD1 covers 7 bases. The CDR3 has 15 residues. Germline CDR1 reads SGHKS; CDR2 reads YYEKEE (reference sequence). V lost 1 base to trimming and J lost 7 bases; unmatched junction nucleotides: 5. The CDR3 sequence: CASSLSTGVNSPLHF. The CDR3 DNA reads TGTGCCAGCAGCTTGTCCACAGGGGTCAATTCACCCCTCCACTTT.

This clonotype appeared many times. The J gene is TRBJ1-4, the V gene TRBV7-9, with 9 bases fitting TRBD1. The CDR3 contains 14 residues. Looked up from germline, CDR1 is SEHNR and CDR2 is FQNEAQ (reference sequence). J was trimmed by 8 bases and V by 5 bases; bases with no gene match: 6. For the CDR3, the DNA is TGTGCCAGCAGCAGAGGACAGGGGCTCGAAAAACTGTTTTTT. Translating gives CASSRGQGLEKLFF.

This clonotype has only a few counts. The CDR3 DNA is TGTGCCAGTAGCGATAGCGGGAGGGCCTTCGATGAGCAGTTCTTC. Translation gives CASSDSGRAFDEQFF. This chain links TRBV19 with TRBJ2-1; 11 bases map to TRBD2. The length of the CDR3 is 15 residues. V trimming: 6 bases; J trimming: 8 bases; junction bases outside the gene matches: 9. The germline gives CDR1 LNHDA, CDR2 SQIVND (reference sequence).

This clonotype was recorded at least ten times. V is TRBV25-1 and J is TRBJ2-7; D is undetermined. V lost 1 base and J lost 4, with 8 bases in between. Germline V gene data show CDR1 as MGHDK and CDR2 as SYGVNS. This CDR3 contains 13 residues. The CDR3 nucleotides read TGTGCCAGCAGTGAATGGTCGCCTTACGAGCAGTACTTC. It is translated as CASSEWSPYEQYF.

This clonotype was detected ten times or more. The V call is TRBV28, the J call TRBJ2-2, with 9 bases identical to TRBD1. CDR1 and CDR2 from the germline V gene are MDHEN and SYDVKM. CDR3 length: 15 amino acids. Trimming removed 8 bases from V and 2 bases from J; junction bases left unmatched: 6. The CDR3 DNA reads as TGTGCCAGCCGACAGGGGGACCTTAACACCGGGGAGCTGTTTTTT. Protein sequence: CASRQGDLNTGELFF.

The rearrangement links TRBV29-1 to TRBJ1-1; maybe TRBD1 (5 bases). CDR1 is SQVTM and CDR2 is ANQGSEA in the germline V gene. V was shortened by 4 bases and J by 1 base, with 19 bases between the two germline ends. This CDR3 is 16 amino acids long. The CDR3 nucleotides are TGCAGCGTTGGAGGAGGGGCCAGCTCAAGGAACACTGAAGCTTTCTTT. It codes for CSVGGGASSRNTEAFF.

V and J are TRBV10-3 and TRBJ2-7, with D possibly being TRBD2 (5 bases). CDR1 is ENHRY and CDR2 is SYGVKD in the germline V gene. V lost 6 bases and J lost 2, with 8 bases in between. The CDR3 loop spans 12 amino acids. The CDR3 loop is CAISSGTYEQYF. The DNA for the CDR3 is TGTGCCATCAGCTCCGGGACCTACGAGCAGTACTTC.

This clonotype was seen more than once but under ten times. This chain links TRBV10-3 with TRBJ2-3, with TRBD2 identical over 8 bases. The CDR3 loop spans 14 amino acids. The germline V gene has CDR1 ENHRY and CDR2 SYGVKD. J lost 0 bases, V lost 9 bases, and 5 bases had no gene match. The CDR3 DNA reads as TGTGCCATTAGACTAGCGTCTAGCACAGATACGCAGTATTTT. Protein: CAIRLASSTDTQYF.

This clonotype was seen many times. The chain has TRBV7-9 and TRBJ2-7; D remains ambiguous. The germline V gene encodes CDR1 SEHNR and CDR2 FQNEAQ (reference sequence). V lost 5 bases to trimming and J lost 7 bases, with 15 bases between them. The CDR3 is made up of 13 amino acids. The CDR3 loop reads CASSQDILGEQYF. The DNA for the CDR3 is TGTGCCAGCAGCCAGGATATTTTGGGTGAGCAGTACTTC.

In this sample, this clonotype turned up many times. This chain uses TRBV7-9 with TRBJ1-4; tentative D call: TRBD1 (5 bases). CDR3 length equals 12 residues. The germline gives CDR1 SEHNR, CDR2 FQNEAQ (reference sequence). Trimming removed 5 bases at V and 11 bases at J, with 12 bases between. The CDR3 region is CASSPRDYKLFF. Written as DNA, the CDR3 is TGTGCCAGCAGCCCCAGGGACTACAAACTGTTTTTT.

This clonotype was observed at least ten times. This chain connects TRBV4-1 to TRBJ1-6, with D unresolved. This CDR3 contains 17 residues. V was pared by 0 bases and J by 1 base, with 10 bases between. Germline CDR1 is MGHRA and CDR2 is YSYEKL. CDR3 region: CASSQDPSRSYNSPLHF. CDR3 nucleotide sequence: TGCGCCAGCAGCCAAGATCCGAGCAGGTCCTATAATTCACCCCTCCACTTT.

This clonotype was picked up many times. The chain carries TRBV7-9 and TRBJ1-3, with a tentative D call TRBD1 (6 bases). The CDR3 totals 16 residues. V was trimmed by 4 bases and J by 2 bases, leaving 15 bases between them. Per the germline V gene, CDR1 is SEHNR and CDR2 is FQNEAQ (reference sequence). The CDR3 DNA reads as TGTGCCAGCAGCTACTCGATACAGGGAACTGGAAACACCATATATTTT. Its translation: CASSYSIQGTGNTIYF.

In its sample, this clonotype was seen many times. The gene calls are TRBV4-1 and TRBJ2-3; D is uncertain. In germline, CDR1 is MGHRA, CDR2 YSYEKL. The CDR3 spans 18 residues. Trimming shortened V by 2 bases and J by 0 bases, and 18 bases separated the two germline ends. The CDR3: CASSQYPPASTSTDTQYF. The CDR3 bases are TGCGCCAGCAGCCAATACCCCCCAGCTTCTACTAGCACAGATACGCAGTATTTT.

The CDR3 coding sequence is TGCGCCAGCAGCTTGGACCCCGGACAGGCCTATGGCTACACCTTC. The encoded protein is CASSLDPGQAYGYTF. The genes are TRBV5-1 and TRBJ1-2; the match to TRBD1 covers 7 bases. V shed 0 bases, J shed 4 bases, and the junction held 6 bases outside the gene matches. Germline V gives CDR1 SGHRS, CDR2 YFSETQ. CDR3 length: 15 residues.

The J gene is TRBJ1-1, the V gene TRBV4-2, with D uncertain. The CDR3 runs 15 residues. V was pared by 4 bases and J by 4 bases, with 16 bases between. Germline-derived CDR1 and CDR2 are LGHNA and YNFKEQ. This CDR3 reads CASSPARQAGTEAFF. DNA for the CDR3: TGTGCCAGCAGCCCCGCTCGGCAGGCCGGCACTGAAGCTTTCTTT.

A few counts support this clonotype. This rearrangement joins TRBV6-6 to TRBJ2-3; D is unresolved. The CDR3 length is 16 residues. V was clipped by 4 bases and J by 2 bases, with 16 bases between them. Looked up from germline, CDR1 is MNHNY and CDR2 is SVGAGI (reference sequence). The CDR3: CASSFYDPANTDTQYF. DNA of the CDR3: TGTGCCAGCAGTTTCTACGACCCAGCCAACACAGATACGCAGTATTTT.

This clonotype was recorded many times. The chain combines TRBV9 with TRBJ2-3, with D hard to call. Trimming left V 3 bases short and J 5 bases short, with 10 bases between. Germline V CDR1 and CDR2: SGDLS, YYNGEE. The CDR3 loop spans 13 amino acids. CDR3 amino acids: CASSGTPGDTQYF. The CDR3 nucleotides are TGTGCCAGCAGCGGCACGCCAGGAGATACGCAGTATTTT.

At least ten counts were recorded for this clonotype. The CDR3 DNA sequence: TGTGCCAGCAGCTCCGGACTAGCGGGAGTTTTAGGAGAGCTGTTTTTT. Its protein is CASSSGLAGVLGELFF. The V and J genes are TRBV7-2 and TRBJ2-2; TRBD2 aligns across 13 bases. Germline V lookup: CDR1 SGHTA, CDR2 FQGNSA. The CDR3 runs 16 residues. Trimming took 4 bases from V and 11 from J; bases not matched to a gene: 10. Variable domain in full (rest from reference TRBV7-2 and TRBJ2-2): GAGVSQSPSNKVTEKGKDVELRCDPISGHTALYWYRQSLGQGLEFLIYFQGNSAPDKSGLPSDRFSAERTGGSVSTLTIQRTQQEDSAVYLCASSSGLAGVLGELFFGEGSRLTVL.

This clonotype was picked up a small number of times. V usage is TRBV13 and J usage is TRBJ2-5, with a possible D match to TRBD1 (6 bases). The germline V gene encodes CDR1 PRHDT and CDR2 FYEKMQ (reference sequence). The CDR3 is 18 amino acids. V gave up 3 bases and J gave up 0 bases, with 20 bases separating them. The CDR3 DNA sequence: TGTGCCAGCAGCTTTCAAGAGGTAGCGAGGGGGTACCAAGAGACCCAGTACTTC. It codes for CASSFQEVARGYQETQYF. Supplemented by reference TRBV13 and TRBJ2-5, the full variable domain reads AAGVIQSPRHLIKEKRETATLKCYPIPRHDTVYWYQQGPGQDPQFLISFYEKMQSDKGSIPDRFSAQQFSDYHSELNMSSLELGDSALYFCASSFQEVARGYQETQYFGPGTRLLVL.

This clonotype was detected many times. The chain carries TRBV29-1 and TRBJ2-1, with 7 nucleotides matching TRBD1. CDR1 and CDR2 (germline): SQVTM, ANQGSEA. This CDR3 region has 14 residues. After removal of 5 bases from V and 4 bases from J, the junction contained 8 bases not matched to a gene. CDR3 loop: CSVLQGTKYNEQFF. CDR3 nucleotides: TGCAGCGTTTTACAGGGGACAAAGTACAATGAGCAGTTCTTC.

As for this clonotype: A read error is likely, as this CDR3 ends without the conserved phenylalanine or tryptophan. The chain uses TRBV6-5 and TRBJ2-3; no firm D call. The V and J ends lost 6 bases and 3 bases respectively, with 10 bases between them. Germline V gene data show CDR1 as MNHEY and CDR2 as SVGAGI. The CDR3 extends over 13 amino acids. The CDR3 sequence is CASSLTDTDTQYS. As DNA, the CDR3 is TGTGCCAGCAGCCTCACTGATACAGATACGCAGTATTCT.

This clonotype was picked up a small number of times. This chain joins TRBV2 and TRBJ2-1; D may be TRBD1 (6 bases). Trimming shortened V by 11 bases and J by 12 bases, and 14 bases separated the two germline ends. The CDR3 is 10 amino acids. CDR1 is SNHLY and CDR2 is FYNNEI in the germline V gene. The CDR3 sequence: CAGSRGGQFF. The CDR3 DNA sequence: TGTGCCGGCTCAAGAGGGGGGCAGTTCTTC.

There are many counts of this clonotype. J is TRBJ2-5 and V is TRBV28, with 9 bases aligning to TRBD1. The CDR3 totals 15 residues. Trimming at V came to 6 bases and at J to 5 bases, leaving 10 bases not matched to a gene. CDR1 and CDR2 (germline): MDHEN, SYDVKM. The CDR3 coding sequence is TGTGCCAGCAGCGGTTACAGGGGGCGCCAGGAGACCCAGTACTTC. It codes for CASSGYRGRQETQYF. Variable domain in full (rest from reference TRBV28 and TRBJ2-5): DVKVTQSSRYLVKRTGEKVFLECVQDMDHENMFWYRQDPGLGLRLIYFSYDVKMKEKGDIPEGYSVSREKKERFSLILESASTNQTSMYLCASSGYRGRQETQYFGPGTRLLVL.

This clonotype was seen ten or more times. The rearrangement uses TRBV27 and TRBJ2-7; the match to TRBD2 covers 8 bases. V was clipped by 8 bases and J by 2 bases; unmatched bases: 5. CDR3 length: 13 amino acids. Germline CDR1 and CDR2: MNHEY and SMNVEV (reference sequence). The CDR3 DNA reads as TGTGCCAGCGCCACTAGCGGCCCCTACGAGCAGTACTTC. This codes for CASATSGPYEQYF.

This clonotype has only a few counts. V usage is TRBV4-2 and J usage is TRBJ2-6; D call uncertain. Trimming removed 0 bases at V and 2 bases at J, with 11 bases between. There are 17 residues in the CDR3. Germline V gives CDR1 LGHNA, CDR2 YNFKEQ. The CDR3 nucleotides are TGTGCCAGCAGCCAAGATTGGCAGGTAGCTGGGGCCAACGTCCTGACTTTC. It yields the protein CASSQDWQVAGANVLTF.

Many counts were recorded for this clonotype. The chain recombines TRBV12-5 with TRBJ1-2, with TRBD1 identical over 9 bases. J lost 6 bases, V lost 0 bases, and 14 bases had no gene match. The CDR3 contains 18 residues. Per the germline V gene, CDR1 is LGHNT and CDR2 is FRNRAP. The DNA for the CDR3 is TGTGCTAGTGGTTTGGTGGGCGGACAGGGGACCACCGTGCATGGCTACACCTTC. This encodes CASGLVGGQGTTVHGYTF.

This clonotype was seen ten or more times. The genes are TRBV6-1 and TRBJ2-7, with D maybe TRBD1 (6 bases). The germline V gene has CDR1 MNHNS and CDR2 SASEGT. The CDR3 is made up of 12 amino acids. The V and J ends lost 4 bases and 6 bases respectively, with 10 bases between them. The CDR3 region is CASSGTGSEQYF. Written as DNA, the CDR3 is TGTGCCAGCAGTGGAACAGGGTCCGAGCAGTACTTC.

This clonotype was picked up many times. V gene TRBV20-1 combines with J gene TRBJ2-7; 12 bases fit TRBD2. CDR1 DFQATT and CDR2 SNEGSKA come from the germline V gene (reference sequence). The CDR3 sequence is 13 residues long. Trimming cost V 6 bases and J 3 bases; bases outside gene matches: 3. As DNA, the CDR3 is TGCAGTGCCCCGGGACTAGCGGGCTACGAGCAGTACTTC. Translation gives CSAPGLAGYEQYF.